This T cell receptor beta chain was found in a study of blood T cell repertoires in COVID-19. TCRdb keeps only in-frame clones here, not all; method: immunoSEQ multiplex PCR. The sample lists roughly 500,000 clones, 89% occurring once. This CDR3 region has 15 residues. Germline assignment: CDR1 KGHDR and CDR2 SFDVKD. The V gene lost 4 bases and the J gene lost 5 bases, with 15 bases spanning the gap. This sequence was found in a man younger than 30 with COVID-19, enrolled during active disease. The chain couples TRBV24-1 to TRBJ2-3, with a possible D match to TRBD2 (5 bases). Sequencing used peripheral blood. CDR3 loop: CATSDGLYTRDTQYF. The CDR3 region has the DNA TGTGCCACCAGTGACGGACTCTACACCCGAGATACGCAGTATTTT.